Here is one TCR beta chain with its context. What it recognizes is unknown. Other DNA sequences in this sample translate to the same CDR3. The data originate from a study of cytomegalovirus exposure and HLA in healthy donors. Study information: The Caucasian-associated ancestry cluster held roughly 78% of 350 to 450 genotyped donors. The study, taken as a whole, reports: TCR beta V- and J-gene trimming was later associated with a missense DCLRE1C variant.

Per germline, CDR1 KGHSH and CDR2 LQKENI. J lost 7 bases, V lost 4 bases, and 13 bases had no gene match. The CDR3 sequence is 16 residues long. The PCR employed 60 Vbeta primers together with 13 Jbeta primers. Only in-frame clones appear in the TCRdb table, and some are missing; sequencing was by immunoSEQ multiplex PCR. Of approximately 150,000 clones in the sample, approximately 80% were seen once. This chain connects TRBV18 to TRBJ2-1, with 7 bases that match TRBD2. This TCR derives from a woman aged 40 to 55 in good health and CMV-seronegative. What was sequenced was PBMCs. The CDR3 sequence: CASSQSPGRGVNEQFF. In nucleotides, the CDR3 is TGTGCCAGCTCACAGAGCCCGGGTCGGGGGGTGAATGAGCAGTTCTTC. The full variable domain, with the rest looked up from reference TRBV18 and TRBJ2-1, is NAGVMQNPRHLVRRRGQEARLRCSPMKGHSHVYWYRQLPEEGLKFMVYLQKENIIDESGMPKERFSAEFPKEGPSILRIQQVVRGDSAAYFCASSQSPGRGVNEQFFGPGTRLTVL.